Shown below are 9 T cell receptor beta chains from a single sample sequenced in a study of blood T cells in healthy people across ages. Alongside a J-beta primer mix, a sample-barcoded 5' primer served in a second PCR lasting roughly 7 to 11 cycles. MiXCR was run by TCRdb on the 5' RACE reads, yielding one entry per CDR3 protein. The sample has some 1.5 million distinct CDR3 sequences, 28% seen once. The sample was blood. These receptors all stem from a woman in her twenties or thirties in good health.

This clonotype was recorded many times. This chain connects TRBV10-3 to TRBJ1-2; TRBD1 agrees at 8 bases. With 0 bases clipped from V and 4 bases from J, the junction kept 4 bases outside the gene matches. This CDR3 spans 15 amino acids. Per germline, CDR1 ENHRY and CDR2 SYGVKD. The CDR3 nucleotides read TGTGCCATCAGTGAGTCCCCAGGGGGCGGCTATGGCTACACCTTC. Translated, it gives CAISESPGGGYGYTF.

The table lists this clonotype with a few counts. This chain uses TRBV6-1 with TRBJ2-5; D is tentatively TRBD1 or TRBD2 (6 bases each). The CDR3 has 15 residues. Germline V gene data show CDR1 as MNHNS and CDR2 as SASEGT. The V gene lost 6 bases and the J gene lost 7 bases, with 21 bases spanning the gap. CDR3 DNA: TGTGCCAGCAGCCAAGGAGGGGGGCGACCCAGGACCCAGTACTTC. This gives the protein CASSQGGGRPRTQYF.

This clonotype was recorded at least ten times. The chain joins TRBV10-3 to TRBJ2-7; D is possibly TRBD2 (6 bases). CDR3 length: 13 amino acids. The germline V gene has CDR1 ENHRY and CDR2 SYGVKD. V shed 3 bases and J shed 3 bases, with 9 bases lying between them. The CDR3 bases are TGTGCCATCAGTGACTGGGGGGACTACGAGCAGTACTTC. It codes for CAISDWGDYEQYF.

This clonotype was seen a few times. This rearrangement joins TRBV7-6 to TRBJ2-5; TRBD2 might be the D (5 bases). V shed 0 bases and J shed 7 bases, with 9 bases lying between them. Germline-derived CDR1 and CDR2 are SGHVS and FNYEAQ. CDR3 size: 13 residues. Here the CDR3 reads CASSLAYGGTQYF. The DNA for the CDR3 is TGTGCCAGCAGCTTAGCGTACGGAGGGACCCAGTACTTC.

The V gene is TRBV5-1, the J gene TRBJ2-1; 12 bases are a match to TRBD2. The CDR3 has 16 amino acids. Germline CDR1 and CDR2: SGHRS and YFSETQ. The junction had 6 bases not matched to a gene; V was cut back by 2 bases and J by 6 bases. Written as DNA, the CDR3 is TGCGCCAGCAGCTTTACCGGACTAGCGGGATTCAATGAGCAGTTCTTC. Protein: CASSFTGLAGFNEQFF.

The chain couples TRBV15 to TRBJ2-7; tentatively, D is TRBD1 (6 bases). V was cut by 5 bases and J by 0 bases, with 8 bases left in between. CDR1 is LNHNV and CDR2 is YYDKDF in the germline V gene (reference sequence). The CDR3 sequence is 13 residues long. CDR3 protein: CATSEGDSYEQYF. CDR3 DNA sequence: TGTGCCACCAGCGAGGGGGACTCCTACGAGCAGTACTTC.

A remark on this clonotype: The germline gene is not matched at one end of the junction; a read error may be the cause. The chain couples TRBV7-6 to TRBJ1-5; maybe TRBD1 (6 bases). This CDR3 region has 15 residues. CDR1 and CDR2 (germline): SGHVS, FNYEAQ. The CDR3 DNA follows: TGTTCCAGCAGCTTATTACAGGGCCACAATCAGCCCCAGCATTTT. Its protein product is CSSSLLQGHNQPQHF.

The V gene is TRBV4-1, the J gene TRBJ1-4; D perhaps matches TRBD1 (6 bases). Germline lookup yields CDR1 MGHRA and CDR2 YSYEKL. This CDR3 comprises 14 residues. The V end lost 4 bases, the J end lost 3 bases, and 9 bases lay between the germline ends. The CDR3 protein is CASSLSGANEKLFF. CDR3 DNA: TGCGCCAGCAGCCTTTCAGGGGCTAATGAAAAACTGTTTTTT.

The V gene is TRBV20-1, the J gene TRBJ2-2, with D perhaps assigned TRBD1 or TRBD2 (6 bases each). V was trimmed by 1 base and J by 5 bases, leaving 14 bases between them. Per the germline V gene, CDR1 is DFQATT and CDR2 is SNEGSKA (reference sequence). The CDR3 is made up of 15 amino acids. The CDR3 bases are TGCAGTGCTAGAGCGCGAAAGGGGGGAACCGGGGAGCTGTTTTTT. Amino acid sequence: CSARARKGGTGELFF.